The text below deals with one T cell receptor (beta chain). Its antigen is unknown. The CDR3 is 15 residues long. Trimming removed 4 bases from V and 4 bases from J, with 13 bases in between. Germline CDR1 MGHRA, CDR2 YSYEKL. These data belong to a study of radiotherapy plus CTLA-4 blockade in lung cancer. General study points: Blood saw expansion of tumor-derived TCR clones after radiotherapy plus ipilimumab.

Sequencing was performed with immunoSEQ multiplex PCR; in TCRdb, only in-frame clones are kept and a portion is missing. The sample comprises about 30,000 clones, under 80% of which are singletons, and 7% to 8% rests with the top ten. Specimen: peripheral blood, collected from a patient treated with radiotherapy plus ipilimumab. The origin of this receptor is a human donor with non-small cell lung cancer who had stable disease on radiotherapy plus ipilimumab. The chain has TRBV4-1 and TRBJ1-4; maybe TRBD1 (6 bases). In nucleotides, the CDR3 is TGCGCCAGCAGCCCGGTAGGACAGTATAATGAAAAACTGTTTTTT. Its translation is CASSPVGQYNEKLFF.